This T cell receptor (beta chain) was retrieved from a study of T cells in Graves' hyperthyroidism and ophthalmopathy. This clonotype was seen more than once but under ten times. No progression to ophthalmopathy during 18 months of follow-up defined stable disease. Researchers barred patients who had uncontrolled infection, other autoimmune disease, pregnancy or lactation. Clinicians diagnosed patients from clinical symptoms, serum thyroxine and TRAb, thyroid ultrasound and orbital computed tomography. The CDR3 is 16 residues long. The V and J ends lost 3 bases and 5 bases respectively, with 19 bases between them. Amplified regions were TCR beta CDR3 sequences from RNA transcripts. TCR CDR3 regions were first amplified by RT-PCR with HTBI primers. TCRdb independently ran MiXCR on the multiplex PCR reads; one entry per CDR3 protein. The table records roughly 510,000 distinct CDR3 sequences, less than 25% of them present only once.

Sequenced: blood. This chain links TRBV12-3 or TRBV12-4 with TRBJ1-1; D unclear. This TCR derives from a man aged 18 to 29 with Graves' hyperthyroidism. CDR3 nucleotide sequence: TGTGCCAGCAGTTTCGGCGGCCAAATTGGGTGGACTGAAGCTTTCTTT. Translating it yields CASSFGGQIGWTEAFF.